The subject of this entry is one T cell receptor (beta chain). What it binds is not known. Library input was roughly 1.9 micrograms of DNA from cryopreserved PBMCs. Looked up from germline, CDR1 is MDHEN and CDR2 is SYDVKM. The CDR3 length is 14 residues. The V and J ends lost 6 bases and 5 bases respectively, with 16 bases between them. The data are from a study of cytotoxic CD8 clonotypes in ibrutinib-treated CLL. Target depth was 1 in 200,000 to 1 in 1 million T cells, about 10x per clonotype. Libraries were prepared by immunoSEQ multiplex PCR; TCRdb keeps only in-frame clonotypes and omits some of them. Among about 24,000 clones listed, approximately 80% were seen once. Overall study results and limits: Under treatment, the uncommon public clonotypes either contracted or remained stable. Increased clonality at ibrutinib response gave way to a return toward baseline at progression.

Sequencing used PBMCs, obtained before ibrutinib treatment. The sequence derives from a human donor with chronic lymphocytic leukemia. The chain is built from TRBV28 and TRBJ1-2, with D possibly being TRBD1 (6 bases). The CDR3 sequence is CASSLGGKGYGYTF. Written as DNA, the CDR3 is TGTGCCAGCAGCCTAGGGGGAAAGGGGTATGGCTACACCTTC.